The 12 T cell receptor beta chains in this list originate from one sample, sequenced in a study of T cells in Graves' hyperthyroidism and ophthalmopathy (dated by TCRdb to 2018 to 2020). The library was obtained by multiplex PCR. The instrument was an Illumina HiSeq 2000. TCR beta CDR3 regions were amplified from RNA transcripts. For the first round of RT-PCR on the TCR CDR3, the HTBI primer set was used together with the Qiagen OneStep RT-PCR kit. TCRdb itself trimmed the public reads at Q25 with fastp, ran MiXCR and retained productive beta chains. Identical CDR3 proteins give one entry, which carries the most common genes and DNA. For this sample there are 130,000 or so distinct CDR3 sequences; less than 25% appear just once. 60% to 70% of the sample is held by the ten biggest clonotypes. Material for sequencing was blood. Receptor source: a woman between 50 and 59 years old with Graves' hyperthyroidism that later progressed to Graves' ophthalmopathy.

The sample holds many counts of this clonotype. This chain uses TRBV20-1 with TRBJ2-7; D possibly matches TRBD1 or TRBD2 (5 bases each). Germline V gene lookup returns CDR1 DFQATT and CDR2 SNEGSKA (reference sequence). The CDR3 consists of 11 residues. V was clipped by 3 bases and J by 11 bases, with 14 bases between them. CDR3 sequence reads: CSARGVGRKYF. In DNA, the CDR3 is TGCAGTGCTAGGGGGGTGGGAAGAAAGTACTTC.

Only a few counts were recorded for this clonotype. V is TRBV11-1 and J is TRBJ1-2, with TRBD1 identical over 9 bases. Germline V gives CDR1 SGHAT, CDR2 FQDESV (reference sequence). The CDR3 runs to 19 residues. The ends lost 2 bases at V and 4 bases at J; junction bases unmatched: 17. The CDR3 spells CASSLTHVAQGARIYGYTF. In DNA, the CDR3 is TGTGCCAGCAGCTTAACCCACGTAGCACAGGGGGCGCGGATCTATGGCTACACCTTC.

This clonotype showed up just a few times. The chain combines TRBV6-6 with TRBJ2-3; D is possibly TRBD1 (6 bases). V was shortened by 2 bases and J by 0 bases, with 12 bases between the two germline ends. CDR3 size: 16 residues. Germline assignment: CDR1 MNHNY and CDR2 SVGAGI (reference sequence). CDR3 nucleotides: TGTGCCAGCAGTTACAAGGGGGACCCTAGCACAGATACGCAGTATTTT. This codes for CASSYKGDPSTDTQYF.

As regards this clonotype: This sequence may be a read error, since a much larger clone differs from it by one base. The gene calls are TRBV6-2 or TRBV6-3 and TRBJ1-1, with TRBD1 as a possible D gene (5 bases). Trimming shortened V by 7 bases and J by 3 bases, and 12 bases separated the two germline ends. The germline CDR1 and CDR2 sequences are MNHEY and SVGEGT. The CDR3 loop spans 13 amino acids. This CDR3 is CASILIGDTEAFF. CDR3 DNA sequence: TGTGCCAGCATCCTGATAGGGGACACTGAAGCTTTCTTT.

This clonotype came up many times. J is TRBJ2-1 and V is TRBV2, with D tentatively TRBD1 (5 bases). The CDR3 contains 13 residues. Germline CDR1 reads SNHLY; CDR2 reads FYNNEI. Trimming took off 3 bases at V and 3 bases at J, with 6 bases between the two ends. The CDR3 region is CASSDQGYNEQFF. CDR3 DNA: TGTGCCAGCAGTGATCAGGGCTACAATGAGCAGTTCTTC.

The gene calls are TRBV28 and TRBJ1-1, with 8 nucleotides matching TRBD1. V was pared by 5 bases and J by 5 bases, with 7 bases of the junction left unmatched. This CDR3 spans 14 amino acids. The germline gives CDR1 MDHEN, CDR2 SYDVKM. Written as DNA, the CDR3 is TGTGCCAGCAGTACCCAGGGGGCACGAACTGAAGCTTTCTTT. Translating it yields CASSTQGARTEAFF. Filled out from reference TRBV28 and TRBJ1-1, the complete variable domain reads DVKVTQSSRYLVKRTGEKVFLECVQDMDHENMFWYRQDPGLGLRLIYFSYDVKMKEKGDIPEGYSVSREKKERFSLILESASTNQTSMYLCASSTQGARTEAFFGQGTRLTVV.

This clonotype was seen more than once but under ten times. V is TRBV6-1 and J is TRBJ2-7; TRBD1 aligns across 7 bases. Germline assignment: CDR1 MNHNS and CDR2 SASEGT. The ends lost 7 bases at V and 3 bases at J; junction bases unmatched: 9. This CDR3 region has 14 residues. This CDR3 reads CASTRGQSGYEQYF. The CDR3 nucleotides are TGTGCCAGCACCCGGGGACAGAGTGGCTACGAGCAGTACTTC.

This clonotype was counted only a few times. This rearrangement joins TRBV14 to TRBJ1-6, with D uncertain. Trimming removed 4 bases at V and 1 base at J, with 8 bases between. The germline V gene has CDR1 SGHDN and CDR2 FVKESK. CDR3 length equals 15 residues. The CDR3 reads CASSPRRSYNSPLHF. The CDR3 DNA sequence: TGTGCCAGCAGCCCGAGGAGGTCCTATAATTCACCCCTCCACTTT.

This clonotype was seen a few times. The chain employs TRBV9 and TRBJ1-6; tentative D call: TRBD1 (5 bases). Trimming stripped 0 bases from V and 6 bases from J, with 7 bases between. Germline V gene lookup returns CDR1 SGDLS and CDR2 YYNGEE. The CDR3 consists of 14 residues. Here the CDR3 DNA reads TGTGCCAGCAGCGTAGTAGGGGTTAATTCACCCCTCCACTTT. Its protein is CASSVVGVNSPLHF.

This clonotype came up many times. The J gene is TRBJ1-2, the V gene TRBV18; D might be TRBD1 (5 bases). CDR1 is KGHSH, CDR2 LQKENI, per germline. CDR3 length: 13 residues. With 6 bases removed from V and 4 bases from J, the gap between germline ends came to 12 bases. This CDR3 is CASSPDSAYGYTF. CDR3 sequence (DNA): TGTGCCAGCTCGCCCGACAGTGCCTATGGCTACACCTTC.

The DNA for the CDR3 is TGTGCCAGTACCGAATCCGGGGCCGGTATCAATTACTATGGCTACACCTTC. Translating it yields CASTESGAGINYYGYTF. V usage is TRBV19 and J usage is TRBJ1-2; possibly TRBD1 for D (5 bases). The CDR3 consists of 17 residues. Deletions cut 7 bases from V and 3 bases from J, with 24 bases between. Germline V gene data show CDR1 as LNHDA and CDR2 as SQIVND (reference sequence). Supplemented by reference TRBV19 and TRBJ1-2, the full variable domain reads DGGITQSPKYLFRKEGQNVTLSCEQNLNHDAMYWYRQDPGQGLRLIYYSQIVNDFQKGDIAEGYSVSREKKESFPLTVTSAQKNPTAFYLCASTESGAGINYYGYTFGSGTRLTVV.

Many counts were recorded for this clonotype. CDR3 sequence: CASSYLDRGLPYEQYF. CDR3 bases: TGTGCCAGCAGTTACCTTGACAGGGGGCTCCCCTACGAGCAGTACTTC. This chain joins TRBV6-5 and TRBJ2-7; 10 bases match TRBD1. The CDR3 has 16 residues. Germline trimming cut 2 bases from V and 2 bases from J; bases unmatched to any gene: 6. Germline V CDR1 and CDR2: MNHEY, SVGAGI.